These T cell receptor beta chains were read from a single sample in a study of blood T cell repertoires in COVID-19. Sequenced by immunoSEQ multiplex PCR; TCRdb stores in-frame clones only, minus some. The profile shows 65,000 to 75,000 clones, roughly 90% of them singletons. The sequenced material came from peripheral blood. These receptors all stem from a man between 45 and 60 years old with acute or convalescent COVID-19. Each CDR3 is given with its conserved first and last residue. The D gene is left open where the match is weak. Not every row has a clone size; where given, it reads once, few, many or a size class.

j_gene: TRBJ2-4
v_gene: TRBV11-2
abundance: .
d_gene: TRBD1
CDR3nt: TGTGCCAGCAGCTTAGTATGGACAGGGAAAAACATTCAGTACTTC
CDR3aa: CASSLVWTGKNIQYF

j_gene: TRBJ2-4
v_gene: TRBV20-1
abundance: .
d_gene: .
CDR3nt: TGCAGTGCTAGCCAGGGAAACATTCAGTACTTC
CDR3aa: CSASQGNIQYF

j_gene: TRBJ2-5
v_gene: TRBV7-6
abundance: .
d_gene: .
CDR3nt: TGTGCCAGCAGCACCGGAGGGGGCTGGGCGGGAGAGACCCAGTACTTC
CDR3aa: CASSTGGGWAGETQYF

j_gene: TRBJ1-4
v_gene: TRBV28
abundance: .
d_gene: TRBD1
CDR3nt: TGTGCCAGCGGGGATTCATTTGACAGGGCGGAGAATGAAAAACTGTTTTTT
CDR3aa: CASGDSFDRAENEKLFF

j_gene: TRBJ2-3
v_gene: TRBV5-8
abundance: .
d_gene: TRBD1
CDR3nt: TGTGCCAGCAGCAAGGGACAGGTGGTCACAGATACGCAGTATTTT
CDR3aa: CASSKGQVVTDTQYF

j_gene: TRBJ1-2
v_gene: TRBV5-4
abundance: .
d_gene: TRBD1
CDR3nt: TGTGCCAGCAGCTTGTCGGGGACAGGGGGAATCTATGGCTACACCTTC
CDR3aa: CASSLSGTGGIYGYTF

j_gene: TRBJ2-3
v_gene: TRBV2
abundance: .
d_gene: .
CDR3nt: TGTGCCAGCAGTGCCAGGGTACGCACAGATACGCAGTATTTT
CDR3aa: CASSARVRTDTQYF

j_gene: TRBJ2-5
v_gene: TRBV2
abundance: .
d_gene: TRBD2
CDR3nt: TGTGCCAGCAGAGATAGACTAGCGGGAGGGGAGACCCAGTACTTC
CDR3aa: CASRDRLAGGETQYF

j_gene: TRBJ1-6
v_gene: TRBV3-1/TRBV3-2
abundance: .
d_gene: TRBD1
CDR3nt: TGTGCCAGCAGCCCCCGGACAGGAAGAACGAATTCACCCCTCCACTTT
CDR3aa: CASSPRTGRTNSPLHF

j_gene: TRBJ2-2
v_gene: TRBV28
abundance: .
d_gene: .
CDR3nt: TGTGCCAGCAGCGAGACTGTTACCGGGGAGCTGTTTTTT
CDR3aa: CASSETVTGELFF

j_gene: TRBJ1-1
v_gene: TRBV5-5
abundance: .
d_gene: .
CDR3nt: TGTGCCAGCAGCTTGTTGGGCCTAAACACTGAAGCTTTCTTT
CDR3aa: CASSLLGLNTEAFF

j_gene: TRBJ2-5
v_gene: TRBV27
abundance: .
d_gene: .
CDR3nt: TGTGCCAGCAGTCCAGAACCCACACGGGTAGAGACCCAGTACTTC
CDR3aa: CASSPEPTRVETQYF

j_gene: TRBJ1-2
v_gene: TRBV5-4
abundance: .
d_gene: TRBD1
CDR3nt: TGTGCCAGCAGCTTCCCAAACGAAGGACAGGCAGATGGCTACACCTTC
CDR3aa: CASSFPNEGQADGYTF

j_gene: TRBJ2-1
v_gene: TRBV30
abundance: once
d_gene: .
CDR3nt: TGTGCCTGGGCTGGCCAGTATATTGAGCAGTTCTTC
CDR3aa: CAWAGQYIEQFF

j_gene: TRBJ1-2
v_gene: TRBV28
abundance: few
d_gene: TRBD1
CDR3nt: TGTGCCAGCAGCCCCGGGACAGGGGCGCAGGGCTACACCTTC
CDR3aa: CASSPGTGAQGYTF

j_gene: TRBJ2-2
v_gene: TRBV28
abundance: .
d_gene: .
CDR3nt: TGTGCCAGCAGTTCCCCGGGACTCAACACCGGGGAGCTGTTTTTT
CDR3aa: CASSSPGLNTGELFF

j_gene: TRBJ2-2
v_gene: TRBV4-1
abundance: .
d_gene: .
CDR3nt: TGCGCCAGCAGCTCCGGAGGGCGGAGAATATCGAACACCGGGGAGCTGTTTTTT
CDR3aa: CASSSGGRRISNTGELFF

j_gene: TRBJ1-6
v_gene: TRBV27
abundance: .
d_gene: .
CDR3nt: TGTGCCAGCAGGGAGACGGGGGGGAATTCACCCCTCCACTTT
CDR3aa: CASRETGGNSPLHF

j_gene: TRBJ2-3
v_gene: TRBV29-1
abundance: .
d_gene: TRBD1
CDR3nt: TGCAGCGTCTTGGAGGACAGGAGCACAGATACGCAGTATTTT
CDR3aa: CSVLEDRSTDTQYF

j_gene: TRBJ2-5
v_gene: TRBV21-1
abundance: .
d_gene: .
CDR3nt: TGTGCCAGCAGCAAAGCTAGGGGGACAACACAAGAGACCCAGTACTTC
CDR3aa: CASSKARGTTQETQYF

j_gene: TRBJ1-1
v_gene: TRBV2
abundance: .
d_gene: .
CDR3nt: TGTGCCAGCAGTGATAGGGACGGGGGCACTGAAGCTTTCTTT
CDR3aa: CASSDRDGGTEAFF

j_gene: TRBJ2-3
v_gene: TRBV18
abundance: .
d_gene: .
CDR3nt: TGTGCCAGCAGGACAAATCCTAGCACAGATACGCAGTATTTT
CDR3aa: CASRTNPSTDTQYF

j_gene: TRBJ1-6
v_gene: TRBV27
abundance: .
d_gene: .
CDR3nt: TGTGCCAGCAGTCTCCTCTCGGATTCACCCCTCCACTTT
CDR3aa: CASSLLSDSPLHF

j_gene: TRBJ2-5
v_gene: TRBV7-3
abundance: .
d_gene: TRBD2
CDR3nt: TGTGCCAGCAGCCCCGGGACTAGCAGAGAGACCCAGTACTTC
CDR3aa: CASSPGTSRETQYF

j_gene: TRBJ1-1
v_gene: TRBV27
abundance: .
d_gene: .
CDR3nt: TGTGCCAGCAGCCCGATCGGGGTTACCACTGAAGCTTTCTTT
CDR3aa: CASSPIGVTTEAFF

j_gene: TRBJ2-3
v_gene: TRBV27
abundance: .
d_gene: .
CDR3nt: TGTGCCAGCAGTTCCCAGCGGGCCCGGCATACGCAGTATTTT
CDR3aa: CASSSQRARHTQYF

j_gene: TRBJ1-6
v_gene: TRBV28
abundance: .
d_gene: TRBD1
CDR3nt: TGTGCCAGCAGTTTAAGGGACAGGCATAATTCACCCCTCCACTTT
CDR3aa: CASSLRDRHNSPLHF

j_gene: TRBJ2-1
v_gene: TRBV5-1
abundance: .
d_gene: .
CDR3nt: TGCGCCAGCAGCTTGGGGCCGGAGGGAGTGTACAATGAGCAGTTCTTC
CDR3aa: CASSLGPEGVYNEQFF

j_gene: TRBJ1-2
v_gene: TRBV2
abundance: .
d_gene: .
CDR3nt: TGTGCCAGCAGTAAGGCGGTCAGAGTTACGAACTATGGCTACACCTTC
CDR3aa: CASSKAVRVTNYGYTF

j_gene: TRBJ1-5
v_gene: TRBV19
abundance: .
d_gene: TRBD1
CDR3nt: TGTGCCAGTAGTATCCAGGGAGGACAGGGCAATCAGCCCCAGCATTTT
CDR3aa: CASSIQGGQGNQPQHF

j_gene: TRBJ1-6
v_gene: TRBV5-4
abundance: .
d_gene: TRBD1
CDR3nt: TGTGCCAGCAGCTTAGCCCGGGACAGGGGGCGGAATTCACCCCTCCACTTT
CDR3aa: CASSLARDRGRNSPLHF

j_gene: TRBJ1-5
v_gene: TRBV19
abundance: .
d_gene: .
CDR3nt: TGTGCCAGTAGTATCGGTCAGGGTACGGGCAATCAGCCCCAGCATTTT
CDR3aa: CASSIGQGTGNQPQHF

j_gene: TRBJ1-2
v_gene: TRBV19
abundance: once
d_gene: .
CDR3nt: TGTGCCAGTAGTGCGGACTATGGCTACACCTTC
CDR3aa: CASSADYGYTF

j_gene: TRBJ1-1
v_gene: TRBV10-3
abundance: once
d_gene: .
CDR3nt: TGTGCCATCAGTGGAACAGGGTCGGACACTGAAGCTTTCTTT
CDR3aa: CAISGTGSDTEAFF

j_gene: TRBJ1-1
v_gene: TRBV11-2
abundance: once
d_gene: .
CDR3nt: TGTGCCAGCAGCTTCCGCTACGGGGAAGGAAACACTGAAGCTTTCTTT
CDR3aa: CASSFRYGEGNTEAFF

j_gene: TRBJ1-2
v_gene: TRBV7-9
abundance: .
d_gene: TRBD1
CDR3nt: TGTGCCAGCAGCGACGAGACAGGGGGCTCTAACTATGGCTACACCTTC
CDR3aa: CASSDETGGSNYGYTF

j_gene: TRBJ2-5
v_gene: TRBV7-2
abundance: .
d_gene: .
CDR3nt: TGTGCCAGCAGCTTAGATGCGGGGACGAAGACCCAGTACTTC
CDR3aa: CASSLDAGTKTQYF

j_gene: TRBJ1-1
v_gene: TRBV30
abundance: .
d_gene: TRBD1
CDR3nt: TGTGCCTGGAGTACCCCGGACAGGGCCAGGACTGAAGCTTTCTTT
CDR3aa: CAWSTPDRARTEAFF

j_gene: TRBJ2-5
v_gene: TRBV7-2
abundance: .
d_gene: .
CDR3nt: TGTGCCAGCAGCCAGGATCGTCTGACCCAGTACTTC
CDR3aa: CASSQDRLTQYF

j_gene: TRBJ2-6
v_gene: TRBV5-4
abundance: .
d_gene: .
CDR3nt: TGTGCCAGCAGCTTGGGGGAGAGCGCTGGGGCCAACGTCCTGACTTTC
CDR3aa: CASSLGESAGANVLTF

j_gene: TRBJ2-5
v_gene: TRBV18
abundance: once
d_gene: TRBD1
CDR3nt: TGTGCCAGCTCACGAGACAGGGCTGAGACCCAGTACTTC
CDR3aa: CASSRDRAETQYF

j_gene: TRBJ1-3
v_gene: TRBV6-5
abundance: .
d_gene: TRBD1
CDR3nt: TGTGCCAGCAGTTACGGGGGACAGGACTCTGGAAACACCATATATTTT
CDR3aa: CASSYGGQDSGNTIYF

j_gene: TRBJ1-1
v_gene: TRBV27
abundance: .
d_gene: TRBD1
CDR3nt: TGTGCCAGCAGATCCGGGACAGGGGGGGTTGGCACTGAAGCTTTCTTT
CDR3aa: CASRSGTGGVGTEAFF

j_gene: TRBJ1-3
v_gene: TRBV2
abundance: .
d_gene: .
CDR3nt: TGTGCCAGCAGGACAGAGGCGGGAAACACCATATATTTT
CDR3aa: CASRTEAGNTIYF

j_gene: TRBJ1-2
v_gene: TRBV5-1
abundance: .
d_gene: TRBD1
CDR3nt: TGCGCCAGCAGCCGGGACAGCTGGACGTCGGAGGGCTACACCTTC
CDR3aa: CASSRDSWTSEGYTF